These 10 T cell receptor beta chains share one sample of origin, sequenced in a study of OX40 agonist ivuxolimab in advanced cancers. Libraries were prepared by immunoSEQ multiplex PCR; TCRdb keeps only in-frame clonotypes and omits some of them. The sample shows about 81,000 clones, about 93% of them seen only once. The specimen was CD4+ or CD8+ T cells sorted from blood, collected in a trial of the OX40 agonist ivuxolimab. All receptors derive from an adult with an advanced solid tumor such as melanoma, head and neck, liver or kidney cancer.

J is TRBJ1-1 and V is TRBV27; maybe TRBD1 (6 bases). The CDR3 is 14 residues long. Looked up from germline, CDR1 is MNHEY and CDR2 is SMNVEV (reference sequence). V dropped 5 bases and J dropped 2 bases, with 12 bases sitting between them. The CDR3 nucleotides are TGTGCCAGCAGTCGCGAGGGGGAAAACACTGAAGCTTTCTTT. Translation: CASSREGENTEAFF.

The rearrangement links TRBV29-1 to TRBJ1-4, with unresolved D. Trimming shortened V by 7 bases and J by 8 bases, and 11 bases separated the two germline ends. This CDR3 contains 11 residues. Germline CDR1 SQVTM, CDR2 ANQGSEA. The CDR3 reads CSAGVEEKLFF. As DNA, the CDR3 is TGCAGCGCCGGGGTAGAAGAAAAACTGTTTTTT.

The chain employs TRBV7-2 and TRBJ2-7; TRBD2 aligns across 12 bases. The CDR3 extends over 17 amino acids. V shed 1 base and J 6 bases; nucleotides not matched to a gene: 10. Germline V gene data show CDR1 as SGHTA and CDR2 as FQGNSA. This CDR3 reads CASSLVLASGRATEQYF. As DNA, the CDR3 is TGTGCCAGCAGCTTAGTCCTAGCTAGCGGGAGGGCTACCGAGCAGTACTTC. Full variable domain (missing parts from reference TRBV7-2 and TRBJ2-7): GAGVSQSPSNKVTEKGKDVELRCDPISGHTALYWYRQSLGQGLEFLIYFQGNSAPDKSGLPSDRFSAERTGGSVSTLTIQRTQQEDSAVYLCASSLVLASGRATEQYFGPGTRLTVT.

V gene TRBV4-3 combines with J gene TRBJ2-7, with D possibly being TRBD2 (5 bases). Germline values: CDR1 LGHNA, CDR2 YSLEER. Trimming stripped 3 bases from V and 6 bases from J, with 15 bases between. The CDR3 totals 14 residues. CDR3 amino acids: CASSHTTGSGEQYF. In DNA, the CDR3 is TGCGCCAGCAGCCACACAACGGGATCCGGCGAGCAGTACTTC.

The CDR3 nucleotides read TGTGCCAGCAGCTCATCGACAGTTAATTTCGATGAGCAGTTCTTC. Its translation: CASSSSTVNFDEQFF. J is TRBJ2-1 and V is TRBV7-9; a weak D match, TRBD1 (5 bases). The V end lost 4 bases, the J end lost 8 bases, and 18 bases lay between the germline ends. Germline assignment: CDR1 SEHNR and CDR2 FQNEAQ (reference sequence). The length of the CDR3 is 15 residues.

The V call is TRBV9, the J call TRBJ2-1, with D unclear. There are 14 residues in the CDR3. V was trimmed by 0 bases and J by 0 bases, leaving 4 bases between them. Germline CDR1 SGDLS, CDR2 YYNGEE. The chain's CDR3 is CASSVEYSYNEQFF. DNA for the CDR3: TGTGCCAGCAGCGTAGAATACTCCTACAATGAGCAGTTCTTC.

Written as DNA, the CDR3 is TGTGCCAGCAGCTTGGATGGGGGTTGGGCTTTCTTT. Its translation: CASSLDGGWAFF. The chain is built from TRBV5-6 and TRBJ1-1; a weak D match, TRBD1 (5 bases). Germline-derived CDR1 and CDR2 are SGHDT and YYEEEE. The CDR3 is made up of 12 amino acids. Trimming removed 0 bases at V and 11 bases at J, with 11 bases between. Variable domain in full (rest from reference TRBV5-6 and TRBJ1-1): DAGVTQSPTHLIKTRGQQVTLRCSPKSGHDTVSWYQQALGQGPQFIFQYYEEEERQRGNFPDRFSGHQFPNYSSELNVNALLLGDSALYLCASSLDGGWAFFGQGTRLTVV.

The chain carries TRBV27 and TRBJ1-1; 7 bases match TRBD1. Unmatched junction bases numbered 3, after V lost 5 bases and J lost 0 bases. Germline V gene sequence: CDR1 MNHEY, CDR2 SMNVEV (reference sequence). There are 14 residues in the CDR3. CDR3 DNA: TGTGCCAGCAGTCCGCAGGGGGTGAACACTGAAGCTTTCTTT. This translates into CASSPQGVNTEAFF.

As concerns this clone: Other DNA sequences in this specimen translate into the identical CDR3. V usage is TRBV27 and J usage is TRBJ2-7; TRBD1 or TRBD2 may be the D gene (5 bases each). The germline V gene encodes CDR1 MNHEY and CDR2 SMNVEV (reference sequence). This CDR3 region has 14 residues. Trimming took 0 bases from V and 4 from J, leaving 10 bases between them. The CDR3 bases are TGTGCCAGCAGTTTATCGAGGGGAGCATACGAGCAGTACTTC. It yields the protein CASSLSRGAYEQYF.

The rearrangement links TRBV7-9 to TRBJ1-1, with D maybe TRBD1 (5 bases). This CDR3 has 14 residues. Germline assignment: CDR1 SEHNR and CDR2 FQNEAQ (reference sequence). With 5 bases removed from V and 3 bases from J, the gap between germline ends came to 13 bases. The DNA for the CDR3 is TGTGCCAGCAGCCCCTGGGGGTCGGACACTGAAGCTTTCTTT. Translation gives CASSPWGSDTEAFF.